This T cell receptor (beta chain) derives from a study of shared clonotypes between healthy human individuals. This clone was picked up one time. In replicate PCRs of unsorted PBMC, 250 to 350 ng DNA, around 30,000 T cell genomes, was used. TCRdb keeps only in-frame clones here, not all; method: immunoSEQ multiplex PCR. Found here are 450,000 to 500,000 clones, 60% to 85% of them singletons; the top ten hold approximately 12%. Germline lookup yields CDR1 GTSNPN and CDR2 SVGIG (reference sequence). The CDR3 is 14 residues long. V was shortened by 0 bases and J by 4 bases, with 11 bases between the two germline ends.

Specimen: PBMCs. This clonotype originated in a woman aged 40 to 50 in good health. Some clones in this sample may be carry-over from other donors' samples. V is TRBV30 and J is TRBJ2-3; unclear D gene. The CDR3 region is CAWSVGSGADTQYF. CDR3 DNA: TGTGCCTGGAGTGTCGGATCAGGAGCAGATACGCAGTATTTT.